One T cell receptor beta chain is described in this entry. These data belong to a study of blood T cell repertoires in COVID-19. Across the study: From the United States, Italy and Spain came samples of acute and convalescent COVID-19. T cells, B-cell-depleted T cells, or PBMCs supplied cDNA or gDNA.

Enrollment of patients from Seattle took place during active infection, with longitudinal follow-up. Original analysis: Estimates of nucleated cell counts were drawn from the amplification of reference gene primers. Some clones are missing from TCRdb's copy, which holds only in-frame ones; the method was immunoSEQ multiplex PCR. Clone size and the V and J calls come from that table; the DNA yielded D and trimming. The table lists roughly 280,000 clones, about 88% of them singletons, with roughly 5% in the top ten. The germline V and J ends were trimmed by 1 base and 8 bases, with 15 bases remaining between them. This CDR3 spans 15 amino acids. CDR1 and CDR2 from the germline V gene are LGHNT and FRNRAP.

The TCR originated in a woman aged 60-75 years with COVID-19, enrolled during active disease. The chain couples TRBV12-5 to TRBJ2-1, with D perhaps TRBD1 (5 bases). The sample was peripheral blood. CDR3 DNA: TGTGCTAGTGGTTTGGAAAGGCAGGGAAGACATGAGCAGTTCTTC. Protein sequence: CASGLERQGRHEQFF. The variable domain in full, with the rest retrieved from reference TRBV12-5 and TRBJ2-1, is DARVTQTPRHKVTEMGQEVTMRCQPILGHNTVFWYRQTMMQGLELLAYFRNRAPLDDSGMPKDRFSAEMPDATLATLKIQPSEPRDSAVYFCASGLERQGRHEQFFGPGTRLTVL.